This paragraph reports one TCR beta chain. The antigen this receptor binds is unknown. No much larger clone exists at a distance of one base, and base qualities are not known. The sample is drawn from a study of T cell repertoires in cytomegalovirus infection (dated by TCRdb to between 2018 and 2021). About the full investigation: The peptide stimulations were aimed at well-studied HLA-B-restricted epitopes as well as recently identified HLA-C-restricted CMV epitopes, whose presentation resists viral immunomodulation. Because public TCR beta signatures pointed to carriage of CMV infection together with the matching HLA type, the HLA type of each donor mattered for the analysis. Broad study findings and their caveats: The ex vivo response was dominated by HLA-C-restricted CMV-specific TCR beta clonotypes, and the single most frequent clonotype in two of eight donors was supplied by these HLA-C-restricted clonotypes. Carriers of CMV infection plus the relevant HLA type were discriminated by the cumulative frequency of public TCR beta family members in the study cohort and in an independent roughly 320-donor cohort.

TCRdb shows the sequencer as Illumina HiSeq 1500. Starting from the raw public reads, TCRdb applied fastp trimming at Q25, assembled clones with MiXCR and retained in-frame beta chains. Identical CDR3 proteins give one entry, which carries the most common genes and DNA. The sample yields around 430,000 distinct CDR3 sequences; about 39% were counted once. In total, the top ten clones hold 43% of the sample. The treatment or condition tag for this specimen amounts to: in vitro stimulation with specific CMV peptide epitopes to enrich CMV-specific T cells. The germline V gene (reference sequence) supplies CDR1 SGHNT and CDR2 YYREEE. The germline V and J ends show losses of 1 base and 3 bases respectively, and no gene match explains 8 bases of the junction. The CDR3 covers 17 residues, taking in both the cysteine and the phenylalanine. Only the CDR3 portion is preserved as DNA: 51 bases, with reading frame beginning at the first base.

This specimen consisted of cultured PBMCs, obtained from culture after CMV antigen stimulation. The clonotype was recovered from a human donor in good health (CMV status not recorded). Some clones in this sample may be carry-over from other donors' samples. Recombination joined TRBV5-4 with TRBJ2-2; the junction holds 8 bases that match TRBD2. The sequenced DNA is TGTGCCAGCAGCTTGCCCCCGGGGGGGCGTGACACCGGGGAGCTGTTTTTT. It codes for CASSLPPGGRDTGELFF.